This is a list of T cell receptor beta chains from one sample in a study of blood T cell repertoires in COVID-19. Profiled with immunoSEQ multiplex PCR; TCRdb holds only in-frame clones, not every one. There are approximately 240,000 clones in the sample; approximately 82% occur only once, and around 1.5% lies in the top ten. The specimen sequenced was peripheral blood. These receptor sequences come from a woman aged 40 to 50 who had recovered from COVID-19. Each CDR3 is given with its conserved first and last residue. The D gene is left open where the match is weak. Part of the rows lack a size; the others show once, few, many or a class for expanded clones.

clone_size: .; v_call: TRBV9; cdr3_length: 15; j_call: TRBJ2-1; d_call: TRBD1; cdr3_aa: CASSGQGRAYNEQFF; cdr3_nt: TGTGCCAGCAGCGGACAGGGAAGGGCCTACAATGAGCAGTTCTTC
clone_size: .; v_call: TRBV10-3; cdr3_length: 15; j_call: TRBJ1-2; d_call: TRBD1; cdr3_aa: CAIGTGQETNYGYTF; cdr3_nt: TGTGCCATCGGGACTGGACAGGAGACTAACTATGGCTACACCTTC
clone_size: once; v_call: TRBV6-5; cdr3_length: 14; j_call: TRBJ2-5; d_call: TRBD1; cdr3_aa: CASRSRTGEETQYF; cdr3_nt: TGTGCCAGCAGGAGCCGGACAGGGGAGGAGACCCAGTACTTC
clone_size: few; v_call: TRBV21-1; cdr3_length: 14; j_call: TRBJ1-1; d_call: .; cdr3_aa: CASNDRGLNTEAFF; cdr3_nt: TGTGCCAGCAACGACAGGGGATTGAACACTGAAGCTTTCTTT
clone_size: .; v_call: TRBV14; cdr3_length: 15; j_call: TRBJ2-5; d_call: TRBD2; cdr3_aa: CASSQEASGVETQYF; cdr3_nt: TGTGCCAGCAGCCAAGAAGCGAGCGGGGTTGAGACCCAGTACTTC
clone_size: once; v_call: TRBV6-5; cdr3_length: 13; j_call: TRBJ2-7; d_call: TRBD2; cdr3_aa: CASRYREDYEQYF; cdr3_nt: TGTGCCAGCAGATACCGGGAGGACTACGAGCAGTACTTC
clone_size: .; v_call: TRBV7-2; cdr3_length: 13; j_call: TRBJ2-7; d_call: .; cdr3_aa: CASSPGTATGGSF; cdr3_nt: TGTGCCAGCAGCCCGGGGACAGCGACCGGGGGAAGCTTC
clone_size: few; v_call: TRBV7-9; cdr3_length: 14; j_call: TRBJ1-1; d_call: .; cdr3_aa: CASSLRLQNTEAFF; cdr3_nt: TGTGCCAGCAGCTTAAGACTTCAAAACACTGAAGCTTTCTTT
clone_size: .; v_call: TRBV5-6; cdr3_length: 14; j_call: TRBJ2-7; d_call: TRBD1; cdr3_aa: CASTIGTAAYEQYF; cdr3_nt: TGTGCCAGTACGATCGGGACAGCGGCCTACGAGCAGTACTTC
clone_size: .; v_call: TRBV29-1; cdr3_length: 13; j_call: TRBJ1-5; d_call: .; cdr3_aa: CSVRDSSNQPQHF; cdr3_nt: TGCAGCGTGCGAGACAGCTCCAATCAGCCCCAGCATTTT
clone_size: .; v_call: TRBV2; cdr3_length: 13; j_call: TRBJ1-1; d_call: .; cdr3_aa: CASRFTLDTEAFF; cdr3_nt: TGTGCCAGCAGATTCACATTGGACACTGAAGCTTTCTTT
clone_size: .; v_call: TRBV20-1; cdr3_length: 15; j_call: TRBJ1-1; d_call: .; cdr3_aa: CSASVYESMNTEAFF; cdr3_nt: TGCAGTGCTAGTGTGTATGAGAGTATGAACACTGAAGCTTTCTTT
clone_size: .; v_call: TRBV6-5; cdr3_length: 15; j_call: TRBJ2-1; d_call: TRBD1; cdr3_aa: CASSLRDSVYNEQFF; cdr3_nt: TGTGCCAGCAGTCTTAGGGACAGCGTTTACAATGAGCAGTTCTTC
clone_size: .; v_call: TRBV6-2/TRBV6-3; cdr3_length: 15; j_call: TRBJ1-2; d_call: .; cdr3_aa: CASSRRTAQASGYTF; cdr3_nt: TGTGCCAGCAGTCGTCGGACAGCGCAAGCATCTGGCTACACCTTC
clone_size: once; v_call: TRBV11-2; cdr3_length: 14; j_call: TRBJ2-5; d_call: .; cdr3_aa: CASSLGRSQETQYF; cdr3_nt: TGTGCCAGCAGCTTAGGTCGGTCCCAAGAGACCCAGTACTTC
clone_size: few; v_call: TRBV7-2; cdr3_length: 14; j_call: TRBJ1-2; d_call: TRBD1; cdr3_aa: CASSPTGGLDGYTF; cdr3_nt: TGTGCCAGCAGCCCTACAGGGGGTTTGGATGGCTACACCTTC
clone_size: .; v_call: TRBV18; cdr3_length: 16; j_call: TRBJ2-3; d_call: .; cdr3_aa: CASSPPAGVSTDTQYF; cdr3_nt: TGTGCCAGCTCACCACCGGCAGGGGTCAGCACAGATACGCAGTATTTT
clone_size: .; v_call: TRBV7-8; cdr3_length: 14; j_call: TRBJ1-5; d_call: TRBD1; cdr3_aa: CASSLGQVIQPQHF; cdr3_nt: TGTGCCAGCAGCCTGGGACAGGTGATTCAGCCCCAGCATTTT
clone_size: few; v_call: TRBV11-2; cdr3_length: 15; j_call: TRBJ2-5; d_call: TRBD2; cdr3_aa: CASSFGLAGKETQYF; cdr3_nt: TGTGCCAGCAGCTTCGGACTAGCGGGAAAAGAGACCCAGTACTTC
clone_size: .; v_call: TRBV10-3; cdr3_length: 13; j_call: TRBJ1-5; d_call: .; cdr3_aa: CAISESQGQPQHF; cdr3_nt: TGTGCCATCAGTGAGTCTCAGGGACAGCCCCAGCATTTT
clone_size: .; v_call: TRBV30; cdr3_length: 20; j_call: TRBJ2-6; d_call: TRBD1; cdr3_aa: CAWSVALMTGGRSGANVLTF; cdr3_nt: TGTGCCTGGAGTGTGGCTTTAATGACAGGGGGGAGGTCTGGGGCCAACGTCCTGACTTTC
clone_size: .; v_call: TRBV19; cdr3_length: 18; j_call: TRBJ2-6; d_call: .; cdr3_aa: CASSMPTRANSGANVLTF; cdr3_nt: TGTGCCAGTAGTATGCCCACCAGGGCCAACTCTGGGGCCAACGTCCTGACTTTC
clone_size: few; v_call: TRBV2; cdr3_length: 13; j_call: TRBJ2-2; d_call: .; cdr3_aa: CASSDWGAGELFF; cdr3_nt: TGTGCCAGCAGTGATTGGGGGGCCGGGGAGCTGTTTTTT
clone_size: .; v_call: TRBV27; cdr3_length: 15; j_call: TRBJ2-1; d_call: TRBD2; cdr3_aa: CASSLSAGVYNEQFF; cdr3_nt: TGTGCCAGCAGTTTATCAGCGGGGGTTTACAATGAGCAGTTCTTC
clone_size: .; v_call: TRBV27; cdr3_length: 13; j_call: TRBJ2-1; d_call: TRBD2; cdr3_aa: CASQTSGGDRQFF; cdr3_nt: TGTGCCAGCCAGACTAGCGGGGGGGACAGGCAGTTCTTC
clone_size: .; v_call: TRBV29-1; cdr3_length: 13; j_call: TRBJ1-2; d_call: TRBD1; cdr3_aa: CSVRDRVDYGYTF; cdr3_nt: TGCAGCGTTAGGGACAGGGTAGACTATGGCTACACCTTC
clone_size: .; v_call: TRBV6-5; cdr3_length: 14; j_call: TRBJ1-2; d_call: .; cdr3_aa: CASSYSTQGDGYTF; cdr3_nt: TGTGCCAGCAGTTACTCGACACAGGGTGATGGCTACACCTTC
clone_size: .; v_call: TRBV7-3; cdr3_length: 13; j_call: TRBJ1-1; d_call: .; cdr3_aa: CASSSGQNTEAFF; cdr3_nt: TGTGCCAGCAGCTCAGGACAGAACACTGAAGCTTTCTTT
clone_size: .; v_call: TRBV7-2; cdr3_length: 16; j_call: TRBJ2-7; d_call: .; cdr3_aa: CASTPRIGQGVYEQYF; cdr3_nt: TGTGCCAGCACTCCGCGAATTGGACAAGGGGTATACGAGCAGTACTTC
clone_size: .; v_call: TRBV15; cdr3_length: 12; j_call: TRBJ2-5; d_call: .; cdr3_aa: CATSRDRGTQYF; cdr3_nt: TGTGCCACCAGCAGAGATAGGGGGACCCAGTACTTC
clone_size: .; v_call: TRBV7-2; cdr3_length: 15; j_call: TRBJ2-3; d_call: .; cdr3_aa: CASSHRGASTDTQYF; cdr3_nt: TGTGCCAGCAGCCACCGGGGGGCTAGCACAGATACGCAGTATTTT
clone_size: .; v_call: TRBV7-9; cdr3_length: 15; j_call: TRBJ1-4; d_call: .; cdr3_aa: CASSLHRDMDEKLFF; cdr3_nt: TGTGCCAGCAGCTTACATCGGGACATGGATGAAAAACTGTTTTTT
clone_size: .; v_call: TRBV7-9; cdr3_length: 14; j_call: TRBJ1-1; d_call: .; cdr3_aa: CASSWQDTLTEAFF; cdr3_nt: TGTGCCAGCAGCTGGCAGGACACGCTCACTGAAGCTTTCTTT
clone_size: .; v_call: TRBV5-1; cdr3_length: 20; j_call: TRBJ2-2; d_call: TRBD1; cdr3_aa: CASSGKPGQGLWVNTGELFF; cdr3_nt: TGCGCCAGCAGCGGAAAACCGGGACAGGGTTTGTGGGTGAACACCGGGGAGCTGTTTTTT
clone_size: .; v_call: TRBV19; cdr3_length: 15; j_call: TRBJ2-3; d_call: TRBD2; cdr3_aa: CASSIGSGATDTQYF; cdr3_nt: TGTGCCAGTAGTATAGGTAGCGGGGCCACAGATACGCAGTATTTT
clone_size: .; v_call: TRBV6-5; cdr3_length: 13; j_call: TRBJ1-6; d_call: .; cdr3_aa: CASGSDFNSPLHF; cdr3_nt: TGTGCCAGCGGCTCCGATTTTAATTCACCCCTCCACTTT
clone_size: .; v_call: TRBV19; cdr3_length: 12; j_call: TRBJ2-1; d_call: .; cdr3_aa: CASSSLAGEQFF; cdr3_nt: TGTGCCAGTTCGTCCCTTGCGGGTGAGCAGTTCTTC
clone_size: once; v_call: TRBV7-2; cdr3_length: 13; j_call: TRBJ2-4; d_call: .; cdr3_aa: CASSPETKNIQYF; cdr3_nt: TGTGCCAGCAGCCCAGAGACTAAAAACATTCAGTACTTC